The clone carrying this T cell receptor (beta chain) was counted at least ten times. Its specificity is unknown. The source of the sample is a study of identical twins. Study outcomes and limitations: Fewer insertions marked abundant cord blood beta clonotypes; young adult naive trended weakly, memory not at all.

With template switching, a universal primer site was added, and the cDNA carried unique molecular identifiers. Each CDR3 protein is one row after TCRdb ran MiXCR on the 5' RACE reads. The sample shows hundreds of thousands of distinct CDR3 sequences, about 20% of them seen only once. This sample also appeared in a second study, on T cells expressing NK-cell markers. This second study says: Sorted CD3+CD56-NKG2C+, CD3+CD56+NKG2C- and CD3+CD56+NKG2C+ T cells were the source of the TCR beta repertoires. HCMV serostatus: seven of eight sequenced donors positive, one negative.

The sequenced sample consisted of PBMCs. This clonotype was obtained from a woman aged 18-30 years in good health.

The CDR3 region is CASSHRQGKTEAFF. Written as DNA, the CDR3 is TGTGCCAGCAGCCACAGACAGGGAAAAACTGAAGCTTTCTTT. The chain combines TRBV12-3 or TRBV12-4 with TRBJ1-1; 7 nucleotides line up with TRBD1. The CDR3 has 14 amino acids. V lost 6 bases and J lost 5; bases outside the gene matches: 9.